The 21 T cell receptor beta chains below all came from one sample that was sequenced in a study of cytomegalovirus exposure and HLA in healthy donors. Profiling relied on immunoSEQ multiplex PCR, and the TCRdb table lists in-frame clones only, not all of them. The sample lists approximately 64,000 clones, around 89% seen once, with approximately 1.7% in the top ten. Sample: PBMCs. The receptors originated from a woman aged 18-30 years in good health and CMV-seronegative.

The chain is built from TRBV29-1 and TRBJ2-6; D may be TRBD2 (6 bases). Per germline, CDR1 SQVTM and CDR2 ANQGSEA. V was trimmed by 3 bases and J by 0 bases, leaving 12 bases between them. This CDR3 has 16 residues. CDR3 amino acids: CSVEGGAGSGANVLTF. In nucleotides, the CDR3 is TGCAGCGTTGAGGGGGGAGCGGGCTCTGGGGCCAACGTCCTGACTTTC.

This chain links TRBV7-2 with TRBJ2-3; tentatively, D is TRBD1 (6 bases). Trimming stripped 5 bases from V and 2 bases from J, with 14 bases between. CDR1 and CDR2 (germline): SGHTA, FQGNSA. CDR3 length: 15 residues. CDR3 DNA sequence: TGTGCCAGCAGCGACTTAGGGGGATACACAGATACGCAGTATTTT. Translating it yields CASSDLGGYTDTQYF.

The chain links TRBV28 to TRBJ1-3; D uncertain. Trimming removed 6 bases from V and 5 bases from J, with 14 bases in between. The length of the CDR3 is 14 residues. CDR1 and CDR2 from the germline V gene are MDHEN and SYDVKM. The CDR3 sequence is CASSPTLRRNTIYF. In DNA form, the CDR3 reads TGTGCCAGCAGCCCCACTTTACGTCGAAACACCATATATTTT.

The chain recombines TRBV30 with TRBJ2-7; maybe TRBD1 (5 bases). CDR3 length equals 14 residues. V lost 3 bases and J lost 6, with 18 bases in between. Germline loops: CDR1 GTSNPN, CDR2 SVGIG (reference sequence). As DNA, the CDR3 is TGTGCCTGGAGGGAACAAGGGGTAGTCGGCGAGCAGTACTTC. Amino acids: CAWREQGVVGEQYF.

V usage is TRBV2 and J usage is TRBJ2-1; the D gene is possibly TRBD2 (6 bases). V was trimmed by 2 bases and J by 10 bases, leaving 12 bases between them. The CDR3 runs to 13 residues. CDR1 is SNHLY, CDR2 FYNNEI, per germline. The CDR3, as DNA: TGTGCCAGCAGTGAACTAGACGCGGGGGAGCAGTTCTTC. This codes for CASSELDAGEQFF.

The V call is TRBV20-1, the J call TRBJ1-3; D remains unclear. There are 10 residues in the CDR3. Trimming left V 6 bases short and J 8 bases short, with 8 bases between. Germline V lookup: CDR1 DFQATT, CDR2 SNEGSKA (reference sequence). CDR3 DNA: TGCAGTGCCTGGAGGGACACCATATATTTT. Translation gives CSAWRDTIYF.

The chain couples TRBV19 to TRBJ2-3; 8 positions agree with TRBD2. CDR3 length equals 13 residues. Losses at the gene ends were 9 bases for V and 3 bases for J; bases not matched to a gene: 5. Germline values: CDR1 LNHDA, CDR2 SQIVND (reference sequence). CDR3 protein: CASGAGDTDTQYF. Here the CDR3 DNA reads TGTGCCAGCGGAGCGGGAGATACAGATACGCAGTATTTT.

The CDR3 sequence: CASFGQGYNYGYTF. The CDR3 DNA reads TGTGCCAGCTTCGGACAGGGTTATAACTATGGCTACACCTTC. The V call is TRBV19, the J call TRBJ1-2, with 8 bases lining up with TRBD1. Per germline, CDR1 LNHDA and CDR2 SQIVND (reference sequence). The junction had 7 bases not matched to a gene; V was cut back by 9 bases and J by 1 base. The CDR3 is made up of 14 amino acids.

For the CDR3, the DNA is TGTGCCAGCAGCTCTAGGGGACAGGGTCTCACTGAAGCTTTCTTT. It is translated as CASSSRGQGLTEAFF. The chain employs TRBV7-6 and TRBJ1-1, with 9 bases that match TRBD1. The length of the CDR3 is 15 residues. Germline V gene lookup returns CDR1 SGHVS and CDR2 FNYEAQ. V shed 4 bases and J 4 bases; nucleotides not matched to a gene: 7.

The count of this clone is one. The V and J genes are TRBV6-5 and TRBJ2-7; 11 bases are shared with TRBD2. CDR1 and CDR2 from the germline V gene are MNHEY and SVGAGI. CDR3 size: 15 residues. V shed 2 bases and J 5 bases; nucleotides not matched to a gene: 5. The CDR3 protein is CASSYGASGRNEQYF. CDR3 nucleotides: TGTGCCAGCAGTTACGGGGCTAGCGGGAGGAACGAGCAGTACTTC.

J is TRBJ1-4 and V is TRBV7-2; tentatively, D is TRBD1 (6 bases). The CDR3 is made up of 14 amino acids. The V end was cut by 2 bases, the J end by 5 bases, with 9 bases between. CDR1 SGHTA and CDR2 FQGNSA come from the germline V gene. CDR3 DNA: TGTGCCAGCAGCTTACAGGGGACAAATGAAAAACTGTTTTTT. Encoded protein: CASSLQGTNEKLFF. The whole variable domain, remainder taken from reference TRBV7-2 and TRBJ1-4, is GAGVSQSPSNKVTEKGKDVELRCDPISGHTALYWYRQSLGQGLEFLIYFQGNSAPDKSGLPSDRFSAERTGGSVSTLTIQRTQQEDSAVYLCASSLQGTNEKLFFGSGTQLSVL.

The chain employs TRBV19 and TRBJ2-3; the match to TRBD2 covers 12 bases. The CDR3 consists of 16 residues. V shed 10 bases, J shed 0 bases, and the junction held 8 bases outside the gene matches. Germline CDR1 and CDR2: LNHDA and SQIVND (reference sequence). The CDR3: CATRLAGVGSTDTQYF. The CDR3 DNA follows: TGTGCCACTCGACTAGCGGGAGTTGGCAGCACAGATACGCAGTATTTT.

The chain recombines TRBV7-2 with TRBJ2-7; 10 bases are shared with TRBD1. The germline V gene has CDR1 SGHTA and CDR2 FQGNSA. The CDR3 contains 16 residues. V was clipped by 2 bases and J by 2 bases; unmatched bases: 6. In nucleotides, the CDR3 is TGTGCCAGCAGCTTATCGGCCGGGACAGGGGCCTACGAGCAGTACTTC. Translation gives CASSLSAGTGAYEQYF.

This CDR3 is CASSQDSLAGELFF. In nucleotides, the CDR3 is TGTGCCAGCAGCCAAGATTCCCTAGCCGGGGAGCTGTTTTTT. The V gene is TRBV14, the J gene TRBJ2-2; D is unresolved. Germline CDR1 SGHDN, CDR2 FVKESK. The CDR3 is 14 residues long. V dropped 0 bases and J dropped 6 bases, with 8 bases sitting between them.

The chain has TRBV7-9 and TRBJ1-1; no clear D gene. V was pared by 1 base and J by 1 base, with 7 bases between. The CDR3 loop spans 14 amino acids. CDR1 is SEHNR and CDR2 is FQNEAQ in the germline V gene (reference sequence). The CDR3 nucleotides read TGTGCCAGCAGCTTAGGGGAGCAGAACACTGAAGCTTTCTTT. Translated: CASSLGEQNTEAFF. The whole variable domain, remainder taken from reference TRBV7-9 and TRBJ1-1, is DTGVSQNPRHKITKRGQNVTFRCDPISEHNRLYWYRQTLGQGPEFLTYFQNEAQLEKSRLLSDRFSAERPKGSFSTLEIQRTEQGDSAMYLCASSLGEQNTEAFFGQGTRLTVV.

The CDR3 loop is CAWSTSGSYYEQYF. Written as DNA, the CDR3 is TGTGCCTGGAGTACTAGCGGGTCCTACTACGAGCAGTACTTC. This chain uses TRBV30 with TRBJ2-7; 9 bases map to TRBD2. J was trimmed by 3 bases and V by 2 bases; bases with no gene match: 5. The germline CDR1 and CDR2 sequences are GTSNPN and SVGIG (reference sequence). The CDR3 sequence is 14 residues long.

The V gene is TRBV7-3, the J gene TRBJ2-3; 8 bases are a match to TRBD2. Germline values: CDR1 SGHTA, CDR2 FQGTGA. This CDR3 has 16 residues. V trimming: 2 bases; J trimming: 2 bases; junction bases outside the gene matches: 6. The CDR3 region has the DNA TGTGCCAGCAGCTTAGGGCGGGGGGTGGCCACAGATACGCAGTATTTT. Protein: CASSLGRGVATDTQYF. Variable domain in full (rest from reference TRBV7-3 and TRBJ2-3): GAGVSQTPSNKVTEKGKYVELRCDPISGHTALYWYRQSLGQGPEFLIYFQGTGAADDSGLPNDRFFAVRPEGSVSTLKIQRTERGDSAVYLCASSLGRGVATDTQYFGPGTRLTVL.

This sequence joins TRBV9 and TRBJ2-5; 11 positions agree with TRBD1. V was clipped by 0 bases and J by 1 base; unmatched bases: 2. Germline V gene sequence: CDR1 SGDLS, CDR2 YYNGEE. This CDR3 has 16 amino acids. The CDR3: CASSVGGTGGQETQYF. Here the CDR3 DNA reads TGTGCCAGCAGCGTAGGTGGGACAGGGGGCCAAGAGACCCAGTACTTC.

The chain couples TRBV10-1 to TRBJ2-2; 7 nucleotides agree with TRBD2. The germline gives CDR1 WNHNN, CDR2 SYGVQD (reference sequence). Unmatched junction bases numbered 2, after V lost 2 bases and J lost 2 bases. The CDR3 is made up of 15 amino acids. The CDR3 coding sequence is TGCGCCAGCAGTGAGGCTAGCGGTAACACCGGGGAGCTGTTTTTT. Translated, it gives CASSEASGNTGELFF.

The rearrangement links TRBV5-1 to TRBJ2-3, with TRBD2 matching over 16 bases. The trim removed 3 bases at V and 5 bases at J, leaving 6 bases unmatched. The CDR3 has 17 amino acids. The germline gives CDR1 SGHRS, CDR2 YFSETQ. The CDR3 loop reads CASSSGTSGRAIDTQYF. CDR3 nucleotides: TGCGCCAGCAGCTCCGGGACTAGCGGGAGGGCCATAGATACGCAGTATTTT.

V is TRBV7-3 and J is TRBJ1-1; D perhaps matches TRBD1 (6 bases). The CDR3 loop spans 13 amino acids. Trimming cost V 3 bases and J 5 bases, with 10 bases left between them. Germline lookup yields CDR1 SGHTA and CDR2 FQGTGA. This CDR3 is CASSFQQGTEAFF. The CDR3 region has the DNA TGTGCCAGCAGCTTTCAGCAGGGGACTGAAGCTTTCTTT.